The 11 T cell receptor beta chains below all came from one sample that was sequenced in a study of T cell responses to AZD1222 COVID-19 vaccine. Sequencing used immunoSEQ multiplex PCR; TCRdb keeps in-frame clones, though not all of them. The table lists 130,000 or so clones, over 75% of them singletons. The sequencing here drew on peripheral blood, taken on day 0 of AZD1222 vaccination. The receptors stem from an adult in good health.

The CDR3 coding sequence is TGTGCCAGCTCACCACTCGGGACAGGGCTCTACGAGCAGTACTTC. Translating gives CASSPLGTGLYEQYF. V usage is TRBV18 and J usage is TRBJ2-7; 9 nucleotides match TRBD1. The CDR3 spans 15 residues. Trimming cost V 1 base and J 3 bases; bases outside gene matches: 4. Germline lookup yields CDR1 KGHSH and CDR2 LQKENI.

This rearrangement joins TRBV19 to TRBJ1-5; TRBD1 aligns across 11 bases. Trimming removed 7 bases from V and 1 base from J; junction bases left unmatched: 12. The V gene's germline CDR1 is LNHDA and CDR2 SQIVND (reference sequence). CDR3 length equals 18 residues. CDR3 DNA sequence: TGTGCCAGTACCTGGGCGGACAGGGGGCTCTTGAGCAATCAGCCCCAGCATTTT. Amino acids: CASTWADRGLLSNQPQHF.

The rearrangement links TRBV4-3 to TRBJ1-1; tentatively, D is TRBD1 (5 bases). In germline, CDR1 is LGHNA, CDR2 YSLEER. The CDR3 runs to 15 residues. Trimming stripped 0 bases from V and 2 bases from J, with 10 bases between. For the CDR3, the DNA is TGCGCCAGCAGCCAAGACTTCACAGGAAACACTGAAGCTTTCTTT. It translates to CASSQDFTGNTEAFF.

The chain uses TRBV4-2 and TRBJ1-2; tentatively, D is TRBD1 (5 bases). Between the trimmed V and J ends, which lost 9 bases and 7 bases, there was a span of 12 bases. The CDR3 runs 11 residues. Looked up from germline, CDR1 is LGHNA and CDR2 is YNFKEQ. CDR3 nucleotide sequence: TGTGCCAGTTCAGGGACGTCTGGCTACACCTTC. Encoded protein: CASSGTSGYTF.

The CDR3 DNA reads TGTGCCAGCAGTGAACAAGGTGCCAGGGGAGAAGCTTTCTTT. It translates to CASSEQGARGEAFF. V and J are TRBV25-1 and TRBJ1-1; possible D gene TRBD1, 6 bases. Germline CDR1 and CDR2: MGHDK and SYGVNS. Trimming removed 2 bases from V and 8 bases from J, with 15 bases in between. CDR3 length: 14 amino acids.

The V gene is TRBV18, the J gene TRBJ2-5; D call uncertain. CDR3 length equals 12 residues. Trimming removed 3 bases at V and 0 bases at J, with 2 bases between. Germline CDR1 is KGHSH and CDR2 is LQKENI. CDR3 amino acids: CASSPYQETQYF. The CDR3 DNA follows: TGTGCCAGCTCACCCTACCAAGAGACCCAGTACTTC.

V gene TRBV13 combines with J gene TRBJ1-6; D call uncertain. CDR1 is PRHDT and CDR2 is FYEKMQ in the germline V gene (reference sequence). The V end lost 0 bases, the J end lost 11 bases, and 8 bases lay between the germline ends. The CDR3 totals 13 residues. The CDR3 bases are TGTGCCAGCAGCTTAGGACGACAACCACCCCTCCACTTT. This encodes CASSLGRQPPLHF.

This chain connects TRBV4-2 to TRBJ2-7; tentatively, D is TRBD1 or TRBD2 (5 bases each). CDR1 and CDR2 (germline): LGHNA, YNFKEQ. The CDR3 totals 15 residues. Trimming pared 1 base from V and 0 bases from J, leaving 10 bases between. CDR3 sequence: CASSQAGTSSYEQYF. CDR3 DNA sequence: TGTGCCAGCAGCCAAGCCGGGACGAGCTCCTACGAGCAGTACTTC.

Written as DNA, the CDR3 is TGCGCCAGCAGCCAAGAGACCCAGGGGGCGTTCGGAAACACCATATATTTT. Amino acids: CASSQETQGAFGNTIYF. V is TRBV4-3 and J is TRBJ1-3, with TRBD1 matching 8 bases. The CDR3 is 17 residues long. The V and J ends lost 0 bases and 4 bases, in that order; junction bases with no gene match: 8. CDR1 LGHNA and CDR2 YSLEER come from the germline V gene.

This clone has a single count. This chain uses TRBV6-2 or TRBV6-3 with TRBJ2-1; 8 nucleotides line up with TRBD1. This CDR3 spans 14 amino acids. Germline V gene lookup returns CDR1 MNHEY and CDR2 SVGEGT. J lost 7 bases, V lost 2 bases, and 4 bases had no gene match. In DNA form, the CDR3 reads TGTGCCAGCAGTTACCGACAGGGGTGGAATGAGCAGTTCTTC. It yields the protein CASSYRQGWNEQFF.

The rearrangement links TRBV28 to TRBJ1-1, with D possibly matching TRBD1 (6 bases). The CDR3 extends over 14 amino acids. Trimming shortened V by 3 bases and J by 5 bases, and 13 bases separated the two germline ends. Germline CDR1 reads MDHEN; CDR2 reads SYDVKM. In DNA form, the CDR3 reads TGTGCCAGCAGTTTTTTCAGGGGATTTACTGAAGCTTTCTTT. This gives the protein CASSFFRGFTEAFF.